These 27 T cell receptor beta chains originate from one sample sequenced in a study of cytomegalovirus exposure and HLA in healthy donors. PCR was performed using 60 Vbeta and 13 Jbeta primers. This table comes from immunoSEQ multiplex PCR, and its TCRdb copy is limited to in-frame clones, with some not included. Of approximately 160,000 clones listed, approximately 80% are singletons. Sequencing was performed on PBMCs. The receptors were sampled from a woman between 18 and 29 years old in good health and CMV-seronegative.

The chain combines TRBV5-4 with TRBJ2-5, with 11 bases that match TRBD2. With V trimmed by 0 bases and J by 14 bases, 3 bases remained unmatched. Germline CDR1 SGHNT, CDR2 YYREEE (reference sequence). The CDR3 sequence is 12 residues long. The CDR3 DNA follows: TGTGCCAGCAGCTTGGAGACTAGCGGGACATACTTC. This codes for CASSLETSGTYF.

V is TRBV6-1 and J is TRBJ1-1; no definite D call. The V end was cut by 2 bases, the J end by 11 bases, with 9 bases between. CDR3 length: 11 amino acids. Germline loops: CDR1 MNHNS, CDR2 SASEGT. The CDR3 region has the DNA TGTGCCAGCAGTGAACCAGGCTGGGCTTTCTTT. This codes for CASSEPGWAFF.

The chain uses TRBV19 and TRBJ2-1; 7 bases are shared with TRBD1. CDR1 is LNHDA and CDR2 is SQIVND in the germline V gene (reference sequence). The CDR3 is 15 residues long. After removal of 4 bases from V and 0 bases from J, the junction contained 3 bases not matched to a gene. The CDR3 is CASSTGDSSYNEQFF. In DNA, the CDR3 is TGTGCCAGTAGTACAGGGGACAGCTCCTACAATGAGCAGTTCTTC.

V gene TRBV6-4 combines with J gene TRBJ1-2; 7 nucleotides line up with TRBD1. Unmatched junction bases numbered 15, after V lost 6 bases and J lost 5 bases. This CDR3 region has 16 residues. Germline values: CDR1 MRHNA, CDR2 SNTAGT. The CDR3 DNA is TGTGCCAGCAGAGGTCCCGGTATTGGACAGGAGTATGGCTACACCTTC. As protein: CASRGPGIGQEYGYTF.

Only one count was recorded for this clone. The rearrangement joins TRBV14 to TRBJ2-5; a possible D gene is TRBD1 (6 bases). Germline-derived CDR1 and CDR2 are SGHDN and FVKESK. The CDR3 length is 13 residues. Trimming removed 4 bases at V and 5 bases at J, with 11 bases between. As DNA, the CDR3 is TGTGCCAGCAGCCCTTGGGGGCTTGAGACCCAGTACTTC. This codes for CASSPWGLETQYF.

The rearrangement links TRBV10-2 to TRBJ2-5, with 11 bases that match TRBD2. Gene TRBJ2-7 matches the end of the DNA better, so the J call may be wrong. CDR1 is WSHSY and CDR2 is SAAADI in the germline V gene. The CDR3 is 18 residues long. The CDR3 is CASSRKATYSGGAYEQYF. The CDR3 nucleotides are TGCGCCAGCAGCCGCAAGGCTACTTATAGCGGGGGGGCCTACGAGCAGTACTTC.

The V call is TRBV6-5, the J call TRBJ2-7, with a tentative D call TRBD1 (5 bases). Trimming pared 6 bases from V and 3 bases from J, leaving 18 bases between. The V gene's germline CDR1 is MNHEY and CDR2 SVGAGI. This CDR3 is 15 amino acids long. The CDR3 reads CASRLDKGSNYEQYF. The DNA of the CDR3 is TGTGCCAGCAGATTGGACAAGGGAAGTAACTACGAGCAGTACTTC.

This chain connects TRBV7-8 to TRBJ1-4; the match to TRBD1 covers 8 bases. This CDR3 region has 15 residues. Germline loops: CDR1 SGHVS, CDR2 FQNEAQ. Trimming removed 5 bases from V and 8 bases from J; junction bases left unmatched: 10. The CDR3 sequence: CASSPAGGVGEKLFF. The CDR3 coding sequence is TGTGCCAGCAGCCCCGCAGGGGGCGTGGGAGAAAAACTGTTTTTT. Based on the CDR3 plus reference TRBV7-8 and TRBJ1-4, the full variable domain is GAGVSQSPRYKVAKRGQDVALRCDPISGHVSLFWYQQALGQGPEFLTYFQNEAQLDKSGLPSDRFFAERPEGSVSTLKIQRTQQEDSAVYLCASSPAGGVGEKLFFGSGTQLSVL.

The rearrangement joins TRBV2 to TRBJ2-5; weak D call: TRBD2 (7 bases). The V gene lost 9 bases and the J gene lost 1 base, with 18 bases spanning the gap. The CDR3 extends over 15 amino acids. CDR1 is SNHLY, CDR2 FYNNEI, per germline. The CDR3 nucleotides are TGTGCCAGTATAGGGGGGGCCAGACTCCAAGAGACCCAGTACTTC. Amino acid sequence: CASIGGARLQETQYF.

The chain joins TRBV7-9 to TRBJ1-1, with D perhaps matching TRBD1 (6 bases). The CDR3 loop spans 11 amino acids. The V end lost 9 bases, the J end lost 8 bases, and 13 bases lay between the germline ends. Looked up from germline, CDR1 is SEHNR and CDR2 is FQNEAQ (reference sequence). The CDR3 DNA reads TGTGCCAGTTTCAGACAGGCCGAAGCTTTCTTT. Protein product: CASFRQAEAFF. Together with reference TRBV7-9 and TRBJ1-1, the CDR3 gives the full variable domain: DTGVSQNPRHKITKRGQNVTFRCDPISEHNRLYWYRQTLGQGPEFLTYFQNEAQLEKSRLLSDRFSAERPKGSFSTLEIQRTEQGDSAMYLCASFRQAEAFFGQGTRLTVV.

J is TRBJ1-2 and V is TRBV28, with TRBD1 matching over 7 bases. Germline-derived CDR1 and CDR2 are MDHEN and SYDVKM. With V trimmed by 6 bases and J by 0 bases, 10 bases remained unmatched. This CDR3 is 16 amino acids long. For the CDR3, the DNA is TGTGCCAGCAGCGAATGGACAGGATCGACTAACTATGGCTACACCTTC. Encoded protein: CASSEWTGSTNYGYTF.

The chain is built from TRBV9 and TRBJ2-7; a possible D gene is TRBD1 (5 bases). Germline V gives CDR1 SGDLS, CDR2 YYNGEE. Trimming pared 0 bases from V and 1 base from J, leaving 11 bases between. CDR3 length equals 15 residues. CDR3 coding DNA: TGTGCCAGCAGCGTAGGGCAGGGCGCGTCCTACGAGCAGTACTTC. Translation: CASSVGQGASYEQYF.

V gene TRBV15 combines with J gene TRBJ1-5, with 9 bases that match TRBD1. The ends lost 3 bases at V and 0 bases at J; junction bases unmatched: 12. Germline V gives CDR1 LNHNV, CDR2 YYDKDF (reference sequence). CDR3 length equals 19 residues. CDR3 DNA sequence: TGTGCCACCAGCAGTCGAACGGGGACAGGGCTGTATAGCAATCAGCCCCAGCATTTT. Translated: CATSSRTGTGLYSNQPQHF. The whole variable domain, remainder taken from reference TRBV15 and TRBJ1-5, is DAMVIQNPRYQVTQFGKPVTLSCSQTLNHNVMYWYQQKSSQAPKLLFHYYDKDFNNEADTPDNFQSRRPNTSFCFLDIRSPGLGDTAMYLCATSSRTGTGLYSNQPQHFGDGTRLSIL.

This chain uses TRBV15 with TRBJ1-2; TRBD1 matches at 9 bases. The CDR3 covers 16 residues. Losses at the gene ends were 0 bases for V and 7 bases for J; bases not matched to a gene: 9. The germline V gene has CDR1 LNHNV and CDR2 YYDKDF (reference sequence). The CDR3 region is CATSRDRGQGYRGYTF. In DNA, the CDR3 is TGTGCCACCAGCAGAGACCGGGGACAGGGCTATCGTGGCTACACCTTC.

In DNA, the CDR3 is TGTGCCAGCAGTTACTCTTACGGTGGTACGCAGTATTTT. It yields the protein CASSYSYGGTQYF. V gene TRBV6-5 combines with J gene TRBJ2-3; D uncertain. V shed 0 bases and J shed 8 bases, with 9 bases lying between them. Germline V gene lookup returns CDR1 MNHEY and CDR2 SVGAGI. The CDR3 consists of 13 residues.

The chain couples TRBV18 to TRBJ1-5; maybe TRBD1 (5 bases). This CDR3 has 16 amino acids. Per germline, CDR1 KGHSH and CDR2 LQKENI. The germline V and J ends were trimmed by 1 base and 1 base, with 11 bases remaining between them. The CDR3 bases are TGTGCCAGCTCACCACTGGGACTGTCAAGCAATCAGCCCCAGCATTTT. Translation: CASSPLGLSSNQPQHF. Based on the CDR3 plus reference TRBV18 and TRBJ1-5, the full variable domain is NAGVMQNPRHLVRRRGQEARLRCSPMKGHSHVYWYRQLPEEGLKFMVYLQKENIIDESGMPKERFSAEFPKEGPSILRIQQVVRGDSAAYFCASSPLGLSSNQPQHFGDGTRLSIL.

The chain has TRBV7-9 and TRBJ1-3, with D uncertain. The V end lost 6 bases, the J end lost 2 bases, and 17 bases lay between the germline ends. The germline V gene has CDR1 SEHNR and CDR2 FQNEAQ (reference sequence). This CDR3 has 16 amino acids. The CDR3 DNA reads as TGTGCCAGCAGTACGAGACGGGGATTCGCTGGAAACACCATATATTTT. Protein sequence: CASSTRRGFAGNTIYF.

J is TRBJ2-1 and V is TRBV6-4; 9 bases line up with TRBD1. The length of the CDR3 is 15 residues. CDR1 and CDR2 from the germline V gene are MRHNA and SNTAGT. Trimming took 4 bases from V and 3 from J; bases not matched to a gene: 4. CDR3 bases: TGTGCCAGCAGTGCCCGACAGGGGGGCTACAATGAGCAGTTCTTC. This encodes CASSARQGGYNEQFF.

The rearrangement links TRBV11-2 to TRBJ1-2; 8 bases line up with TRBD1. This CDR3 spans 14 amino acids. Germline V CDR1 and CDR2: SGHAT, FQNNGV. Losses at the gene ends were 5 bases for V and 8 bases for J; bases not matched to a gene: 10. The CDR3 bases are TGTGCCAGCAGCCGTGGGCACAGGGGGGAAGGCTACACCTTC. Translating gives CASSRGHRGEGYTF.

The chain is built from TRBV6-5 and TRBJ2-5; a possible D gene is TRBD1 (5 bases). From germline, CDR1 is MNHEY and CDR2 SVGAGI. The CDR3 extends over 13 amino acids. Trimming left V 6 bases short and J 2 bases short, with 10 bases between. CDR3 in DNA: TGTGCCAGCAGCAGGGCTTTTCAAGAGACCCAGTACTTC. Translation gives CASSRAFQETQYF.

V is TRBV5-1 and J is TRBJ1-2; 7 bases agree with TRBD1. The CDR3 is 15 amino acids. J lost 5 bases, V lost 3 bases, and 10 bases had no gene match. CDR1 SGHRS and CDR2 YFSETQ come from the germline V gene. Here the CDR3 reads CASSYRTGRDYGYTF. The CDR3 nucleotides are TGCGCCAGCAGCTACCGGACAGGACGGGATTATGGCTACACCTTC.

This chain connects TRBV5-1 to TRBJ2-5; 7 positions agree with TRBD1. The better agreement between TRBJ2-7 and the DNA end casts doubt on the J call. The V gene's germline CDR1 is SGHRS and CDR2 YFSETQ. This CDR3 has 13 residues. The CDR3 loop reads CASSPGTVGEQYF. In DNA form, the CDR3 reads TGCGCCAGCAGCCCCGGGACAGTCGGCGAGCAGTACTTC.

The chain carries TRBV5-1 and TRBJ2-7; 10 nucleotides match TRBD2. The CDR3 length is 14 residues. Germline V gives CDR1 SGHRS, CDR2 YFSETQ. Trimming took 5 bases from V and 4 from J; bases not matched to a gene: 6. The chain's CDR3 is CASRPLAGEYEQYF. CDR3 coding DNA: TGCGCCAGCAGACCCCTAGCGGGGGAGTACGAGCAGTACTTC.

The rearrangement links TRBV6-6 to TRBJ2-6; maybe TRBD1 (6 bases). The V gene lost 7 bases and the J gene lost 0 bases, with 10 bases spanning the gap. Looked up from germline, CDR1 is MNHNY and CDR2 is SVGAGI (reference sequence). The CDR3 runs 15 residues. CDR3 in amino acids: CASNTGFSGANVLTF. CDR3 DNA: TGTGCCAGCAACACAGGGTTCTCTGGGGCCAACGTCCTGACTTTC.

This chain links TRBV5-1 with TRBJ1-4, with D maybe TRBD1 (5 bases). The CDR3 length is 16 residues. Germline V CDR1 and CDR2: SGHRS, YFSETQ. V lost 4 bases and J lost 7, with 20 bases in between. The CDR3 region is CASSLDGGNLGEKLFF. CDR3 bases: TGCGCCAGCAGCCTGGACGGGGGGAATTTGGGTGAAAAACTGTTTTTT.

V gene TRBV18 combines with J gene TRBJ2-7; weak D call: TRBD2 (6 bases). CDR1 KGHSH and CDR2 LQKENI come from the germline V gene. There are 12 residues in the CDR3. The V gene lost 3 bases and the J gene lost 6 bases, with 9 bases spanning the gap. The CDR3 protein is CASSPSGLEQYF. The CDR3 DNA sequence: TGTGCCAGCTCACCGTCGGGACTCGAGCAGTACTTC.

This clone was seen a single time. The rearrangement links TRBV30 to TRBJ2-7; D is perhaps TRBD2 (5 bases). The V gene's germline CDR1 is GTSNPN and CDR2 SVGIG (reference sequence). This CDR3 is built from 14 residues. Trimming removed 1 base at V and 5 bases at J, with 15 bases between. The CDR3 DNA reads as TGTGCCTGGAGTGAAGGGCCGGGGATAAACGAGCAGTACTTC. It encodes CAWSEGPGINEQYF.